This T cell receptor (beta chain) appears in the sequencing data of a study of T cell responses to AZD1222 COVID-19 vaccine. Study-wide points: In a largely white British group with more females than males, clonal diversity was possibly underestimated. Just a handful of AZD1222 recipients tested seropositive at baseline. Reportedly, nearly half the spike-specific TCRs target unmutated variant regions.

CDR3 length: 15 amino acids. The germline V and J ends were trimmed by 0 bases and 2 bases, with 11 bases remaining between them. Germline-derived CDR1 and CDR2 are SGHRS and YFSETQ. Libraries were prepared by immunoSEQ multiplex PCR; TCRdb keeps only in-frame clonotypes and omits some of them. The sample has about 90,000 clones, approximately 91% seen once. On this clone: As yet, its antigen is unknown.

The receptor comes from an adult who received the AZD1222 COVID-19 vaccine. J is TRBJ1-1 and V is TRBV5-1, with unresolved D. The material sequenced was peripheral blood, taken 28 days after the second AZD1222 dose. CDR3 in amino acids: CASSLVGLPNTEAFF. The CDR3 DNA sequence: TGCGCCAGCAGCTTGGTCGGACTCCCAAACACTGAAGCTTTCTTT. Supplemented by reference TRBV5-1 and TRBJ1-1, the full variable domain reads KAGVTQTPRYLIKTRGQQVTLSCSPISGHRSVSWYQQTPGQGLQFLFEYFSETQRNKGNFPGRFSGRQFSNSRSEMNVSTLELGDSALYLCASSLVGLPNTEAFFGQGTRLTVV.